The clone carrying this T cell receptor beta chain was observed a single time. The target antigen is unknown. The data originate from a study of blood T cells in healthy people across ages. Study-wide results and caveats: With age, beta diversity per million T cells declined roughly linearly, significantly by 40 to 50.

CDR3 size: 14 residues. V was clipped by 0 bases and J by 9 bases; unmatched bases: 3. The germline V gene encodes CDR1 SNHLY and CDR2 FYNNEI. Sample donors were healthy Caucasian individuals that came from Russia, aged 6 to 90. Each donor gave 9.5 to 10 milliliters of peripheral blood. A second PCR, run for about 7 to 11 cycles, used a sample-barcoded 5' primer plus a J-beta primer mix. TCRdb ran MiXCR on the 5' RACE reads and lists one entry per CDR3 protein. The sample lists more than 800,000 distinct CDR3 sequences, 45% occurring once. The TCR sequence derives from a woman in her sixties in good health. The rearrangement uses TRBV2 and TRBJ2-1; 9 bases are a match to TRBD2. Sequenced: blood. DNA of the CDR3: TGTGCCAGCAGTGAAGCTAGCGGGAGCGTTGAGCAGTTCTTC. This gives the protein CASSEASGSVEQFF.